This TCR beta chain was obtained from a study of blood T cell repertoires in COVID-19. Study as a whole: Whether acute or convalescent, the COVID-19 samples came from the United States, Italy and Spain. The cDNA or gDNA used as material had been derived from T cells, B-cell-depleted T cells, or PBMCs.

Original handling: For nucleated cells, counts were estimated from reference gene primer amplification. Here immunoSEQ multiplex PCR was the method, and the copy in TCRdb shows in-frame clones only, minus some. For V, J and clone size, that table is used; D and trimming come from the DNA. Among tens of thousands of clones listed, over 75% were seen once. In its sample, this clone was seen once. After removal of 8 bases from V and 1 base from J, the junction contained 5 bases not matched to a gene. CDR1 and CDR2 from the germline V gene are MDHEN and SYDVKM. The CDR3 is 14 amino acids. The TCR originated in a man between 70 and 80 years old with acute or convalescent COVID-19. V and J are TRBV28 and TRBJ2-1; 7 bases map to TRBD2. Sequencing was done on a sample of peripheral blood. The DNA of the CDR3 is TGTGCCAGCGAGGGCGGGAGATCCTACAATGAGCAGTTCTTC. Protein: CASEGGRSYNEQFF.